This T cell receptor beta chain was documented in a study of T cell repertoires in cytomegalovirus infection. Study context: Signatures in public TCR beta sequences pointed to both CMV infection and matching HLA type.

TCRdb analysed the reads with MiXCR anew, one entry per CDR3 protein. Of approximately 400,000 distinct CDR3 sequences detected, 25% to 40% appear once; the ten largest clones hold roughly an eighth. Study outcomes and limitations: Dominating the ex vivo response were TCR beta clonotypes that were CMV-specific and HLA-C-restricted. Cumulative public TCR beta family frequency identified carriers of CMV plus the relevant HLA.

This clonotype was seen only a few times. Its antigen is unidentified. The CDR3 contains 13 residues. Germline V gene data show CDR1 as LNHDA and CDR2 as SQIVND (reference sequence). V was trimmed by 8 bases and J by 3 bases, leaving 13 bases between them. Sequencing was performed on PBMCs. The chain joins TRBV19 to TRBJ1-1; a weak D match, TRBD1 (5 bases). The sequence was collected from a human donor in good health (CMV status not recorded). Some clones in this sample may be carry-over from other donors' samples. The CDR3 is CASDLTGYTEAFF. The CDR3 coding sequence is TGTGCCAGTGACCTAACAGGATACACTGAAGCTTTCTTT.